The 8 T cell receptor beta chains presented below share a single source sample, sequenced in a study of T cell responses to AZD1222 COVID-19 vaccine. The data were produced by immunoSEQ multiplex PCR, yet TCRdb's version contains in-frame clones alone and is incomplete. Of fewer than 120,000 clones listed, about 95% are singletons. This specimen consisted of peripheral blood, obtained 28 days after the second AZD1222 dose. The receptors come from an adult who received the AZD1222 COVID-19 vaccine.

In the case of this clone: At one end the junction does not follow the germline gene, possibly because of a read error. In DNA form, the CDR3 reads TGTGCCAGCAGCCAAGCTTCGACAGTGTTGAAAACTGAAGCTTTCTTT. Protein sequence: CASSQASTVLKTEAFF. The V call is TRBV4-2, the J call TRBJ1-1; D is possibly TRBD1 (5 bases). CDR3 length: 16 residues. Germline assignment: CDR1 LGHNA and CDR2 YNFKEQ.

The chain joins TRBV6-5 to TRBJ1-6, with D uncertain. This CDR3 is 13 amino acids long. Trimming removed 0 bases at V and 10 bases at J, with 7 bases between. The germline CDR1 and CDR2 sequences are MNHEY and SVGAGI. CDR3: CASSYSISSPLHF. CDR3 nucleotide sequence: TGTGCCAGCAGTTACTCGATTTCCTCACCCCTCCACTTT.

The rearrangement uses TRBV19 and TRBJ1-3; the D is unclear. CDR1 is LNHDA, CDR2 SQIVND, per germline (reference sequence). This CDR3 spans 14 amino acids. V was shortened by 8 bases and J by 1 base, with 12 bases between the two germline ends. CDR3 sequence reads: CASQPVLSGNTIYF. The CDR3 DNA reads TGTGCCAGTCAGCCCGTTTTATCTGGAAACACCATATATTTT. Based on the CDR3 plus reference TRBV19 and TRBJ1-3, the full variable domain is DGGITQSPKYLFRKEGQNVTLSCEQNLNHDAMYWYRQDPGQGLRLIYYSQIVNDFQKGDIAEGYSVSREKKESFPLTVTSAQKNPTAFYLCASQPVLSGNTIYFGEGSWLTVV.

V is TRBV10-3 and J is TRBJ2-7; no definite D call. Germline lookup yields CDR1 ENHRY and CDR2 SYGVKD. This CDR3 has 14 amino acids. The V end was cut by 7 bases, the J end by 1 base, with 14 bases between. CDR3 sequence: CAITSGSLSYEQYF. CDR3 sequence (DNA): TGTGCCATCACCTCCGGGTCCCTATCCTACGAGCAGTACTTC.

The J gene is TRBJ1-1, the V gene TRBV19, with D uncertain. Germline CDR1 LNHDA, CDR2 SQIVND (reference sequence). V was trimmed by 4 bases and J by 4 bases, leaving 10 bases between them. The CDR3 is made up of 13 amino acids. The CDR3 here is CASSTGKSTEAFF. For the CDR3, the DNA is TGTGCCAGTAGTACCGGAAAAAGCACTGAAGCTTTCTTT.

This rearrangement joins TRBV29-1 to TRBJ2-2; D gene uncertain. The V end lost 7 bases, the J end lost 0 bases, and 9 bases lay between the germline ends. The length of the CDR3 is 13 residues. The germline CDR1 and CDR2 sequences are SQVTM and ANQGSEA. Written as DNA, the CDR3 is TGCAGCGCTGGAAAACCGAACACCGGGGAGCTGTTTTTT. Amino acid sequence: CSAGKPNTGELFF.

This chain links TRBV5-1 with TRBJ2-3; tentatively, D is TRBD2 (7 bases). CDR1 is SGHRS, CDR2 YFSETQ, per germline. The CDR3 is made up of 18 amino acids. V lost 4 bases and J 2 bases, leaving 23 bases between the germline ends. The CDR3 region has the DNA TGCGCCAGCAGCCGTTTTACCTCGACACGGGGGGCCACAGATACGCAGTATTTT. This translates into CASSRFTSTRGATDTQYF.

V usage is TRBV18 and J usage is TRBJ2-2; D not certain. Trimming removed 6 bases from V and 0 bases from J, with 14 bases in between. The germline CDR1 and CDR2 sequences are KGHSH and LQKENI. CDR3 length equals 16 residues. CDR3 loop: CASSSGTNANTGELFF. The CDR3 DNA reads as TGTGCCAGCTCCTCAGGAACAAACGCGAACACCGGGGAGCTGTTTTTT.